This TCR beta chain emerged from a study of blood T cell repertoires in COVID-19. Study summary: The United States, Italy and Spain provided the acute and convalescent COVID-19 samples. Sample material is recorded as cDNA or gDNA derived from T cells, B-cell-depleted T cells, or PBMCs.

This table comes from immunoSEQ multiplex PCR, and its TCRdb copy is limited to in-frame clones, with some not included. This sample has under 400,000 clones, with about 87% found just once. Seattle patient enrollment occurred during active infection, with longitudinal follow-up thereafter. The sequenced sample consisted of peripheral blood. The TCR comes from a woman between 25 and 40 years old with COVID-19, enrolled during active disease.

The CDR3 DNA is TGTGCCAGTGCAGGGGGCCTGAACACTGAAGCTTTCTTT. This codes for CASAGGLNTEAFF. The rearrangement joins TRBV19 to TRBJ1-1, with TRBD1 identical over 8 bases. This CDR3 spans 13 amino acids. CDR1 is LNHDA and CDR2 is SQIVND in the germline V gene (reference sequence). V gave up 8 bases and J gave up 0 bases; unmatched junction bases: 2.